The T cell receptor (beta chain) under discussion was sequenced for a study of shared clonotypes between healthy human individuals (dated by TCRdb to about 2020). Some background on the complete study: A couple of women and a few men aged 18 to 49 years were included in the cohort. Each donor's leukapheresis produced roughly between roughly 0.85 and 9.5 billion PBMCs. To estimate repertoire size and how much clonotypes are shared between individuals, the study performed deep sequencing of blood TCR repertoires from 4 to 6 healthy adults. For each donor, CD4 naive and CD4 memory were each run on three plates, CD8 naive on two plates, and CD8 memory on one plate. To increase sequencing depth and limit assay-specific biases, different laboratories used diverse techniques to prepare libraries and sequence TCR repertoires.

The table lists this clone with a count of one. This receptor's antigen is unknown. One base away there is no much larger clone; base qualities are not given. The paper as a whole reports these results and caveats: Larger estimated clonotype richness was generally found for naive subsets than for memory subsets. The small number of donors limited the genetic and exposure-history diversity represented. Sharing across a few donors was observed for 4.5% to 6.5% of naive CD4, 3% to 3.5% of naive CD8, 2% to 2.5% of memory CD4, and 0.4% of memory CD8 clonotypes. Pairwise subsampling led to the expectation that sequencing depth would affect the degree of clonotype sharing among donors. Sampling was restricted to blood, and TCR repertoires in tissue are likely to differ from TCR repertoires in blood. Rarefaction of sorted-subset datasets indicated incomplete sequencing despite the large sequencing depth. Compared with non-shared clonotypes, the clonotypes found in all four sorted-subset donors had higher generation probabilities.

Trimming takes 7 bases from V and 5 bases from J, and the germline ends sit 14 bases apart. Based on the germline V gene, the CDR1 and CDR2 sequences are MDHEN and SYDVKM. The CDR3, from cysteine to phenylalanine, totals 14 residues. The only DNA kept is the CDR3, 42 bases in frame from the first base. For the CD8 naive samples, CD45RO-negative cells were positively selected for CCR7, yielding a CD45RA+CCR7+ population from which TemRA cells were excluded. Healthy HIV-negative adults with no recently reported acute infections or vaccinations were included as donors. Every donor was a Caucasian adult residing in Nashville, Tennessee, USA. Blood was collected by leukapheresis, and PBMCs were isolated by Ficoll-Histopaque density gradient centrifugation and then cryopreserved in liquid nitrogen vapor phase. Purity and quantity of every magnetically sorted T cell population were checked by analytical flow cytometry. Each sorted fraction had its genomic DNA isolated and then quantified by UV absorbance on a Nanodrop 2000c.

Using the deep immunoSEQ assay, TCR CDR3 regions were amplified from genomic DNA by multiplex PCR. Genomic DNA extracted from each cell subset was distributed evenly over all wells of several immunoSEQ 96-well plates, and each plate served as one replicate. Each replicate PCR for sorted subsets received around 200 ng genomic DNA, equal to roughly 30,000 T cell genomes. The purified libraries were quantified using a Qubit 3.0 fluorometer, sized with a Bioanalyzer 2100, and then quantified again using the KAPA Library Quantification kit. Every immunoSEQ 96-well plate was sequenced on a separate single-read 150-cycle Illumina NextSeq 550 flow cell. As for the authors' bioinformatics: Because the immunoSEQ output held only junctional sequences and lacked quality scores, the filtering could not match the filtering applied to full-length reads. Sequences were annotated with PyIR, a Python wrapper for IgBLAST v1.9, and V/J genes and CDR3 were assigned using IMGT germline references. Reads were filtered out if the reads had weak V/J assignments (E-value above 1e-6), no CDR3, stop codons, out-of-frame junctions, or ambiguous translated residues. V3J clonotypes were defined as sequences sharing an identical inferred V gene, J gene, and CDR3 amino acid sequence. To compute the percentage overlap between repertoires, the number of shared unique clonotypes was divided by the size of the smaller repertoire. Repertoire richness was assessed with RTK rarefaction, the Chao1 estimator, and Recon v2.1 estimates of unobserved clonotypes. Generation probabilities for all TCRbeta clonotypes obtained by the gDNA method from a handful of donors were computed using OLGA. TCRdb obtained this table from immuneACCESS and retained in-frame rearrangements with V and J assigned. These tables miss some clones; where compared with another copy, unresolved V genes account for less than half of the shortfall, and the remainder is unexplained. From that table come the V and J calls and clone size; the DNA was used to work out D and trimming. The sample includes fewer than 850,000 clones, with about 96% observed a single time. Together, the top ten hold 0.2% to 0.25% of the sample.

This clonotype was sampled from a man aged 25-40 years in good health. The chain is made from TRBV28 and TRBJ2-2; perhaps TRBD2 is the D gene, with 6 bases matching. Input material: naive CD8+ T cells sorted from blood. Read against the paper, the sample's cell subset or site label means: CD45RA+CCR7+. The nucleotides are TGTGCCAGCACCCCGGGAGTTTGGACCGGGGAGCTGTTTTTT. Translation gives CASTPGVWTGELFF.